These T cell receptor beta chains were read from a single sample in a study of T cell responses to AZD1222 COVID-19 vaccine. TCRdb's table, derived via immunoSEQ multiplex PCR, lists solely in-frame clones and lacks some. The repertoire has 140,000 to 150,000 clones, nearly 95% of them found once; the top ten carry under 6.5%. Material: peripheral blood, obtained on day 0 of AZD1222 vaccination. These receptors originate from an adult in good health. Each CDR3 is given with its conserved first and last residue. D genes are given only for firm matches. Not all rows give a size; the values are once, few, many and, for expanded clones, a class.

few,.,15,TRBJ2-7,TRBV7-6,CASSLIGGPRYEQYF,TGTGCCAGCAGCTTGATTGGGGGGCCGAGATACGAGCAGTACTTC
.,TRBD1,16,TRBJ2-2,TRBV19,CASSQQGAPDTGELFF,TGTGCCAGTAGCCAACAGGGGGCGCCAGACACCGGGGAGCTGTTTTTT
.,.,10,TRBJ2-3,TRBV19,CASIGEAEYF,TGTGCCAGCATAGGGGAAGCGGAGTATTTT
.,TRBD1,14,TRBJ1-4,TRBV5-1,CASSLATGEEKLFF,TGCGCCAGCAGCTTGGCGACAGGGGAGGAAAAACTGTTTTTT
.,.,15,TRBJ1-5,TRBV27,CASSPRTAINQPQHF,TGTGCCAGCAGTCCGAGGACAGCCATCAATCAGCCCCAGCATTTT
.,.,16,TRBJ1-4,TRBV6-5,CASSYHRARGAVKLFF,TGTGCCAGCAGTTATCACAGGGCCCGCGGTGCAGTAAAACTGTTTTTT
once,.,13,TRBJ1-2,TRBV12-3/TRBV12-4,CASSLGAGVGYTF,TGTGCCAGCAGTTTAGGGGCAGGGGTAGGCTACACCTTC
once,TRBD2,16,TRBJ2-5,TRBV2,CASSEPGLAGVETQYF,TGTGCCAGCAGTGAACCGGGACTAGCGGGAGTAGAGACCCAGTACTTC
once,.,14,TRBJ1-2,TRBV28,CASSLLWDTYGYTF,TGTGCCAGCAGTTTATTATGGGATACTTATGGCTACACCTTC
.,.,20,TRBJ1-1,TRBV19,CASSTHRVDRTYNMNTEAFF,TGTGCCAGTAGTACGCACAGGGTCGACAGGACCTACAATATGAACACTGAAGCTTTCTTT
.,.,13,TRBJ2-7,TRBV20-1,CSASNQDPYEQYF,TGCAGTGCTAGTAACCAGGACCCCTACGAGCAGTACTTC